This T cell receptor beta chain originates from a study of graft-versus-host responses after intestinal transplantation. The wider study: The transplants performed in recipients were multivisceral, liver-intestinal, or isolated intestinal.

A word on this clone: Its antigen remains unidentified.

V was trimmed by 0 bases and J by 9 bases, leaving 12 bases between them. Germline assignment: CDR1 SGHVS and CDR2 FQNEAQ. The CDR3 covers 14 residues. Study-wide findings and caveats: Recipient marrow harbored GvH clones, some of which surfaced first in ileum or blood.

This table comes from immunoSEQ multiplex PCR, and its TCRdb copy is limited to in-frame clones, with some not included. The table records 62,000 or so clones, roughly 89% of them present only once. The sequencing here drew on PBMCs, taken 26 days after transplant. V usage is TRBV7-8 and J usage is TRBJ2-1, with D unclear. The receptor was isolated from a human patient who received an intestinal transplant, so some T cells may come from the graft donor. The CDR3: CASSLAVPPGEQFF. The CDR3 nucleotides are TGTGCCAGCAGCTTAGCGGTCCCGCCAGGTGAGCAGTTCTTC.